Below are 2 T cell receptor beta chains sequenced from a single sample in a study of human T cells and chemical hapten exposure. Time point described: pre-sensitization, week 0. Specified treatment: therapeutic diphenylcyclopropenone sensitization with weekly scalp DPC. TCRdb re-called the RACE reads with MiXCR, one entry per CDR3 protein. The table includes about 61,000 distinct CDR3 sequences, around 7% detected once. The sample in question was whole blood, obtained in connection with sensitization to the hapten diphenylcyclopropenone (DPC). These receptors were obtained from a woman younger than 45 with alopecia areata. Some clones in this sample may be carry-over from other donors' samples.

V and J are TRBV4-3 and TRBJ2-7, with 7 bases that match TRBD1. The V and J ends lost 3 bases and 4 bases, in that order; junction bases with no gene match: 9. This CDR3 comprises 15 residues. Looked up from germline, CDR1 is LGHNA and CDR2 is YSLEER. The CDR3 sequence: CASSQSTGTYYEQYF. CDR3 bases: TGCGCCAGCAGCCAGTCGACAGGGACCTATTACGAGCAGTACTTC.

The chain combines TRBV10-3 with TRBJ2-2; possible D gene TRBD2, 6 bases. The CDR3 runs to 14 residues. Between the trimmed V and J ends, which lost 10 bases and 1 base, there was a span of 13 bases. Germline V gives CDR1 ENHRY, CDR2 SYGVKD. The CDR3 DNA sequence: TGTGCCAGCGGGATTCCAGGGAACACCGGGGAGCTGTTTTTT. Translating it yields CASGIPGNTGELFF.